These 25 T cell receptor beta chains originate from one sample sequenced in a study of graft-versus-host responses after intestinal transplantation. These receptors have no identified antigens. Repertoires were generated with immunoSEQ multiplex PCR, while TCRdb's copy carries only in-frame clones and drops some. The top ten clones hold 0.5% of a sample with tens of thousands of clones, over 75% of them seen once. The material was unstimulated CD8+ T cells sorted from spleen or lymph node cells, obtained before intestinal transplant. The receptors were gathered from a human donor who received an intestinal transplant.

The chain is built from TRBV5-1 and TRBJ2-7, with TRBD2 matching over 11 bases. The germline V gene encodes CDR1 SGHRS and CDR2 YFSETQ. V lost 1 base and J lost 7; bases outside the gene matches: 10. CDR3 length: 16 residues. CDR3 amino acids: CASSLRGSGRVSEQYF. Here the CDR3 DNA reads TGCGCCAGCAGCTTGCGCGGTAGCGGGAGGGTCTCGGAGCAGTACTTC.

The chain uses TRBV10-1 and TRBJ2-5; tentatively, D is TRBD1 (6 bases). The V and J ends lost 3 bases and 5 bases respectively, with 19 bases between them. From germline, CDR1 is WNHNN and CDR2 SYGVQD (reference sequence). The CDR3 runs to 16 residues. The CDR3 bases are TGCGCCAGCAGTGAACGCGCCAGGGGCCCGGGGGAGACCCAGTACTTC. It translates to CASSERARGPGETQYF.

The chain carries TRBV19 and TRBJ2-1, with D perhaps TRBD2 (5 bases). V lost 10 bases to trimming and J lost 4 bases, with 20 bases between them. The CDR3 loop spans 15 amino acids. Germline loops: CDR1 LNHDA, CDR2 SQIVND (reference sequence). CDR3 protein: CATTRGLPQYNEQFF. DNA of the CDR3: TGTGCCACCACACGTGGACTTCCCCAATACAATGAGCAGTTCTTC.

This chain links TRBV5-4 with TRBJ1-2; a weak D match, TRBD1 (5 bases). The CDR3 contains 15 residues. V was cut by 0 bases and J by 1 base, with 10 bases left in between. Germline V gene lookup returns CDR1 SGHNT and CDR2 YYREEE (reference sequence). The CDR3 region has the DNA TGTGCCAGCAGCTTGGACAGGACGGGTAACTATGGCTACACCTTC. Its protein is CASSLDRTGNYGYTF.

This rearrangement joins TRBV5-6 to TRBJ2-1, with a weak D call TRBD2 (6 bases). The CDR3 length is 15 residues. Deletions cut 4 bases from V and 4 bases from J, with 15 bases between. The germline CDR1 and CDR2 sequences are SGHDT and YYEEEE. The CDR3 sequence is CASSVAGGYYNEQFF. CDR3 bases: TGTGCCAGCAGCGTGGCCGGAGGGTATTACAATGAGCAGTTCTTC.

The chain couples TRBV30 to TRBJ2-3; D possibly corresponds to TRBD2 (6 bases). The CDR3 is 14 amino acids. CDR1 and CDR2 (germline): GTSNPN, SVGIG (reference sequence). V dropped 3 bases and J dropped 2 bases, with 12 bases sitting between them. The CDR3 here is CAWSAGLATDTQYF. CDR3 nucleotides: TGTGCCTGGAGCGCGGGGCTAGCCACAGATACGCAGTATTTT.

V and J are TRBV10-3 and TRBJ2-1, with TRBD2 matching 7 bases. V shed 0 bases, J shed 1 base, and the junction held 3 bases outside the gene matches. Germline values: CDR1 ENHRY, CDR2 SYGVKD. The CDR3 extends over 16 amino acids. The CDR3 DNA is TGTGCCATCAGTGAGTCGGGGCGGGAGTCCTACAATGAGCAGTTCTTC. Its translation: CAISESGRESYNEQFF.

The rearrangement joins TRBV4-1 to TRBJ1-5, with D perhaps TRBD1 (5 bases). CDR1 is MGHRA and CDR2 is YSYEKL in the germline V gene. V was shortened by 1 base and J by 6 bases, with 13 bases between the two germline ends. CDR3 length equals 15 residues. The CDR3 reads CASSQVGQPIQPQHF. DNA of the CDR3: TGCGCCAGCAGCCAAGTGGGGCAGCCGATTCAGCCCCAGCATTTT.

This chain links TRBV11-2 with TRBJ2-1; 10 bases agree with TRBD1. Germline CDR1 is SGHAT and CDR2 is FQNNGV. V lost 5 bases and J lost 0; bases outside the gene matches: 13. This CDR3 has 19 amino acids. This CDR3 reads CASSGTGQGIVGSYNEQFF. Written as DNA, the CDR3 is TGTGCCAGCAGCGGAACGGGACAGGGGATAGTGGGCTCCTACAATGAGCAGTTCTTC.

The rearrangement links TRBV30 to TRBJ2-7, with TRBD2 matching over 8 bases. Germline loops: CDR1 GTSNPN, CDR2 SVGIG (reference sequence). The V and J ends lost 0 bases and 2 bases, in that order; junction bases with no gene match: 9. The CDR3 spans 16 residues. For the CDR3, the DNA is TGTGCCTGGAGTGTAGCCGCACTAGCGGTTGCCTACGAGCAGTACTTC. It yields the protein CAWSVAALAVAYEQYF.

The chain recombines TRBV7-3 with TRBJ1-1; a possible D gene is TRBD1 (5 bases). Germline CDR1 reads SGHTA; CDR2 reads FQGTGA. CDR3 length equals 14 residues. V shed 1 base and J shed 4 bases, with 10 bases lying between them. CDR3 sequence (DNA): TGTGCCAGCAGCTTAAATGGGGGACTCACTGAAGCTTTCTTT. It is translated as CASSLNGGLTEAFF.

The chain carries TRBV7-8 and TRBJ2-1; the match to TRBD1 covers 7 bases. This CDR3 comprises 16 residues. Germline CDR1 and CDR2: SGHVS and FQNEAQ. Germline trimming cut 2 bases from V and 2 bases from J; bases unmatched to any gene: 6. Here the CDR3 reads CASSLNGQAPYNEQFF. DNA for the CDR3: TGTGCCAGCAGCTTAAACGGACAGGCCCCCTACAATGAGCAGTTCTTC.

The rearrangement uses TRBV7-2 and TRBJ2-3; D not certain. V was trimmed by 5 bases and J by 2 bases, leaving 8 bases between them. Germline V CDR1 and CDR2: SGHTA, FQGNSA. The CDR3 length is 13 residues. The CDR3 coding sequence is TGTGCCAGCAGCCTACTCCTCACAGATACGCAGTATTTT. This translates into CASSLLLTDTQYF.

The chain recombines TRBV2 with TRBJ2-6; D perhaps matches TRBD1 (5 bases). The V end lost 2 bases, the J end lost 1 base, and 6 bases lay between the germline ends. The V gene's germline CDR1 is SNHLY and CDR2 FYNNEI. The CDR3 loop spans 15 amino acids. The CDR3 is CASSEKGSGANVLTF. The CDR3 DNA sequence: TGTGCCAGCAGTGAAAAGGGGTCTGGGGCCAACGTCCTGACTTTC.

The V and J genes are TRBV30 and TRBJ1-2; TRBD1 aligns across 7 bases. This CDR3 comprises 16 residues. Trimming took 0 bases from V and 0 from J; bases not matched to a gene: 7. Germline CDR1 is GTSNPN and CDR2 is SVGIG (reference sequence). CDR3 sequence: CAWSVWDSISNYGYTF. DNA of the CDR3: TGTGCCTGGAGTGTTTGGGACAGCATTTCTAACTATGGCTACACCTTC.

The gene calls are TRBV7-9 and TRBJ2-7; 10 nucleotides align to TRBD1. The V segment lost 4 bases and the J segment 2 bases; nucleotides outside the gene matches: 8. Germline V CDR1 and CDR2: SEHNR, FQNEAQ (reference sequence). CDR3 size: 16 residues. In DNA, the CDR3 is TGTGCCAGCAGCTCGTTGACAGGGGGCTTACCCTACGAGCAGTACTTC. Amino acid sequence: CASSSLTGGLPYEQYF.

This clone occurred once. The gene calls are TRBV11-2 and TRBJ2-1; a weak D match, TRBD2 (5 bases). This CDR3 spans 18 amino acids. In germline, CDR1 is SGHAT, CDR2 FQNNGV. V lost 3 bases and J lost 0, with 18 bases in between. CDR3 sequence (DNA): TGTGCCAGCAGCTTGCCCCTCGACTACTCGAGCTCCTACAATGAGCAGTTCTTC. This encodes CASSLPLDYSSSYNEQFF.

The gene calls are TRBV6-1 and TRBJ1-5, with a weak D call TRBD1 (5 bases). The V end was cut by 7 bases, the J end by 1 base, with 14 bases between. The CDR3 runs to 15 residues. Germline V lookup: CDR1 MNHNS, CDR2 SASEGT. DNA for the CDR3: TGTGCCAGCACCTTACTGGGGGGGAGCAATCAGCCCCAGCATTTT. This sequence encodes CASTLLGGSNQPQHF.

The rearrangement uses TRBV30 and TRBJ1-4; 8 nucleotides agree with TRBD1. Trimming at V came to 4 bases and at J to 8 bases, leaving 3 bases not matched to a gene. Germline V gene lookup returns CDR1 GTSNPN and CDR2 SVGIG (reference sequence). This CDR3 contains 12 residues. CDR3: CAWNQGAEKLFF. In DNA form, the CDR3 reads TGTGCCTGGAACCAGGGGGCCGAAAAACTGTTTTTT. Together with reference TRBV30 and TRBJ1-4, the CDR3 gives the full variable domain: SQTIHQWPATLVQPVGSPLSLECTVEGTSNPNLYWYRQAAGRGLQLLFYSVGIGQISSEVPQNLSASRPQDRQFILSSKKLLLSDSGFYLCAWNQGAEKLFFGSGTQLSVL.

CDR3 region: CASSLYPPSGAAKNIQYF. CDR3 sequence (DNA): TGCGCCAGCAGCTTGTATCCCCCGAGCGGGGCGGCCAAAAACATTCAGTACTTC. The chain uses TRBV5-1 and TRBJ2-4; 7 bases fit TRBD2. Trimming at V came to 1 base and at J to 1 base, leaving 11 bases not matched to a gene. Germline-derived CDR1 and CDR2 are SGHRS and YFSETQ. There are 18 residues in the CDR3. Supplemented by reference TRBV5-1 and TRBJ2-4, the full variable domain reads KAGVTQTPRYLIKTRGQQVTLSCSPISGHRSVSWYQQTPGQGLQFLFEYFSETQRNKGNFPGRFSGRQFSNSRSEMNVSTLELGDSALYLCASSLYPPSGAAKNIQYFGAGTRLSVL.

The CDR3 coding sequence is TGTGCCAGTAGTATGAGTGGTAGCGGACGTCCGACCTACAATGAGCAGTTCTTC. Translation: CASSMSGSGRPTYNEQFF. V gene TRBV19 combines with J gene TRBJ2-1, with D perhaps matching TRBD2 (6 bases). The CDR3 has 18 residues. From germline, CDR1 is LNHDA and CDR2 SQIVND (reference sequence). Trimming took 3 bases from V and 2 from J, leaving 20 bases between them.

V is TRBV7-9 and J is TRBJ2-1; 14 nucleotides line up with TRBD2. The germline V gene encodes CDR1 SEHNR and CDR2 FQNEAQ (reference sequence). This CDR3 has 18 amino acids. The V and J ends lost 4 bases and 8 bases, in that order; junction bases with no gene match: 13. DNA for the CDR3: TGTGCCAGCAGCTCGACGCCGAGACTAGCGGGGGGGGACTATGAGCAGTTCTTC. This codes for CASSSTPRLAGGDYEQFF.

The chain carries TRBV10-2 and TRBJ2-1, with 9 bases lining up with TRBD2. CDR1 and CDR2 from the germline V gene are WSHSY and SAAADI. J lost 0 bases, V lost 5 bases, and 8 bases had no gene match. The length of the CDR3 is 17 residues. CDR3 DNA: TGCGCCAGCAGTTCCCCTAGCGGGGCTATCTCCTACAATGAGCAGTTCTTC. Translation: CASSSPSGAISYNEQFF.

The genes are TRBV10-2 and TRBJ2-2; D is unresolved. Germline V gene sequence: CDR1 WSHSY, CDR2 SAAADI. V was pared by 1 base and J by 1 base, with 7 bases between. The CDR3 has 15 amino acids. CDR3 coding DNA: TGCGCCAGCAGTGAGTTGCGGAGGAACACCGGGGAGCTGTTTTTT. Its translation: CASSELRRNTGELFF.

V and J are TRBV6-1 and TRBJ2-7; 10 bases agree with TRBD2. CDR1 MNHNS and CDR2 SASEGT come from the germline V gene. The V gene end was trimmed by 1 base and the J gene end by 6 bases; junction bases not matched to a gene: 6. The CDR3 has 15 residues. The CDR3 region has the DNA TGTGCCAGCAGTGAAGGCCTAGCGGGAGTAGGCGAGCAGTACTTC. Amino acids: CASSEGLAGVGEQYF.